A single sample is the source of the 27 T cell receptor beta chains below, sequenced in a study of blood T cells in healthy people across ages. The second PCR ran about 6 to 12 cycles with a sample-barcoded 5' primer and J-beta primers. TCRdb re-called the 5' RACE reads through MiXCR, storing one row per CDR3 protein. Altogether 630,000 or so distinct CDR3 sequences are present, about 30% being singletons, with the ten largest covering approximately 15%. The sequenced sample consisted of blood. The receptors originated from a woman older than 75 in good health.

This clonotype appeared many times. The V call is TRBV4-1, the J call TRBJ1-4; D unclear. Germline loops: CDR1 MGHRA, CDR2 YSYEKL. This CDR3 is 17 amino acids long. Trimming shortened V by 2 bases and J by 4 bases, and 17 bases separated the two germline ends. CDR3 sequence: CASSQPKDGSNNEKLFF. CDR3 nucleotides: TGCGCCAGCAGCCAACCTAAGGATGGGTCGAATAATGAAAAACTGTTTTTT.

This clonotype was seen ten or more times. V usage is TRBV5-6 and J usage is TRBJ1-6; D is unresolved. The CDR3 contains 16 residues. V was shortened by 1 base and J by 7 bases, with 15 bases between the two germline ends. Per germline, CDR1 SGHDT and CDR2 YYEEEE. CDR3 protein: CASSLITYGRNSPLHF. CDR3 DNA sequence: TGTGCCAGCAGCTTGATAACCTACGGGAGGAATTCACCCCTCCACTTT.

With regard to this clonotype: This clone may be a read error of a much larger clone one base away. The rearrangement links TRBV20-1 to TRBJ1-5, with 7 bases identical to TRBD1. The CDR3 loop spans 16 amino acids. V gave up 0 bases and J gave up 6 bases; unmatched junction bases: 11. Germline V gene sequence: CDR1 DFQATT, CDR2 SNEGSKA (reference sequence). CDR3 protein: CSARDTGRGYSQPQHF. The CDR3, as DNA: TGCAGTGCTAGAGATACGGGCAGGGGGTACAGTCAGCCCCAGCATTTT.

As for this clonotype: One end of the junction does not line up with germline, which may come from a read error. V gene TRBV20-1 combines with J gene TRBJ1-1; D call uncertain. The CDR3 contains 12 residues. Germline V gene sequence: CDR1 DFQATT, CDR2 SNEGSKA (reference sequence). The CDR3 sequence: CSARGRWTEAFF. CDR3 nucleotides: TGCAGTGCCAGAGGCCGGTGGACTGAAGCTTTCTTT.

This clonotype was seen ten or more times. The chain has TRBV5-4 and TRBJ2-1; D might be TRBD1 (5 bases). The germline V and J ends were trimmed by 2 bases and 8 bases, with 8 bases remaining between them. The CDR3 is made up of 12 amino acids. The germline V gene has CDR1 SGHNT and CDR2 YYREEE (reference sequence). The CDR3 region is CASSFSGYEQFF. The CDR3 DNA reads TGTGCCAGCAGCTTCTCAGGGTATGAGCAGTTCTTC.

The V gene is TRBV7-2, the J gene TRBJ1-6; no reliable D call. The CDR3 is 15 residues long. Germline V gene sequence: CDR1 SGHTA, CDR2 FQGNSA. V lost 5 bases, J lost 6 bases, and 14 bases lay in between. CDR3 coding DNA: TGTGCCAGCAGCCCCCAGTGGGGAGCTAATTCACCCCTCCACTTT. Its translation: CASSPQWGANSPLHF. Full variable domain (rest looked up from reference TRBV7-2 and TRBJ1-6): GAGVSQSPSNKVTEKGKDVELRCDPISGHTALYWYRQSLGQGLEFLIYFQGNSAPDKSGLPSDRFSAERTGGSVSTLTIQRTQQEDSAVYLCASSPQWGANSPLHFGNGTRLTVT.

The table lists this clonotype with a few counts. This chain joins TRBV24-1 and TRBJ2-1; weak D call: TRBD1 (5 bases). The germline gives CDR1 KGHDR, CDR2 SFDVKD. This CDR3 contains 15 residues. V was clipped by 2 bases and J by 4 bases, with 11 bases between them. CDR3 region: CATSDSAGLYNEQFF. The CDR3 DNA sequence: TGTGCCACCAGTGATTCAGCAGGGCTGTACAATGAGCAGTTCTTC.

As DNA, the CDR3 is TGTGCCAGCAGCCCCGAGGGTCCGGGCAAAAGCCTGAGACTGTTTTTT. It is translated as CASSPEGPGKSLRLFF. This sequence joins TRBV7-2 and TRBJ1-4, with no clear D. The CDR3 is made up of 16 amino acids. From germline, CDR1 is SGHTA and CDR2 FQGNSA. Deletions cut 5 bases from V and 13 bases from J, with 26 bases between.

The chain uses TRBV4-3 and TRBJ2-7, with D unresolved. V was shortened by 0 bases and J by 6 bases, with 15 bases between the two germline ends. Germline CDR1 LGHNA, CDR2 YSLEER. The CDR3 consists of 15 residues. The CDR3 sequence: CASSQDMIPPAEQYF. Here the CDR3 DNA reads TGCGCCAGCAGCCAAGATATGATTCCTCCGGCCGAGCAGTACTTC.

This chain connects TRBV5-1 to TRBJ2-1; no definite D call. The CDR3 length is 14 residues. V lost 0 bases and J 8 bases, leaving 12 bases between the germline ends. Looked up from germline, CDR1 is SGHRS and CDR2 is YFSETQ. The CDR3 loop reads CASSLAPVTHEQFF. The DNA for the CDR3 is TGCGCCAGCAGCTTGGCCCCGGTCACGCATGAGCAGTTCTTC.

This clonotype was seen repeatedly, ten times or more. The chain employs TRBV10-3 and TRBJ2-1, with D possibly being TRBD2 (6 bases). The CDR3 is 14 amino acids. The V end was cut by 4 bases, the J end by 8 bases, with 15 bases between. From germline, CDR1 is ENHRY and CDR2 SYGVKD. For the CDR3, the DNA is TGTGCCATCAGTGCCCAGCCCGCGGGGTATGAGCAGTTCTTC. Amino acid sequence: CAISAQPAGYEQFF.

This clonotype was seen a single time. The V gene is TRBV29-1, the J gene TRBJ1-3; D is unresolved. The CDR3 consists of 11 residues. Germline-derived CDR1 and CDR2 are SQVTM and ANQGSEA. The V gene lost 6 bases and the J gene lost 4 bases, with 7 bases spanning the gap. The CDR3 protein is CSVGFGNTIYF. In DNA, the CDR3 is TGCAGCGTGGGTTTCGGAAACACCATATATTTT.

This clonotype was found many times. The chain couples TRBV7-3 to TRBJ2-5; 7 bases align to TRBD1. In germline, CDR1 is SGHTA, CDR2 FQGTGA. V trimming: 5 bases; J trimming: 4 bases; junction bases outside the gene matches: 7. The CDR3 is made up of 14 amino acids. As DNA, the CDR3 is TGTGCCAGCAGCCCAGGGGACAGTCGAGAGACCCAGTACTTC. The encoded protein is CASSPGDSRETQYF.

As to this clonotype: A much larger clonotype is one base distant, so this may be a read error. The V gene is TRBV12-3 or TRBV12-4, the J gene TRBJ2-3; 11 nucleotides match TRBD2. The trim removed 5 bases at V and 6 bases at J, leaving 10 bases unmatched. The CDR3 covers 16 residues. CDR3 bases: TGTGCCAGCAGTCCTAAAAGTAGCGGGAGGGCGGATACGCAGTATTTT. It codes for CASSPKSSGRADTQYF.

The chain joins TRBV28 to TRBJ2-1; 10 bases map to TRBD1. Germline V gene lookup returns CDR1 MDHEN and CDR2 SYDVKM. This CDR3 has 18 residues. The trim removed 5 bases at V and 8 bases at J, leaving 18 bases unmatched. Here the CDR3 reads CASSRPKTGGVKVHEQFF. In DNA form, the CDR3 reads TGTGCCAGCAGTCGTCCAAAGACAGGGGGCGTGAAGGTCCATGAGCAGTTCTTC.

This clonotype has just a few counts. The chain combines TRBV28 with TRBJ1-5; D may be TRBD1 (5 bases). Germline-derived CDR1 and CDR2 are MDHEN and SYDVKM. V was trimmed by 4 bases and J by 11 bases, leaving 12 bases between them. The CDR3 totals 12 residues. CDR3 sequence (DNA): TGTGCCAGCAGTTCAGGGCAGCGGGCCCAGCATTTT. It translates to CASSSGQRAQHF.

The CDR3: CASSETDLNTEAFF. The CDR3 DNA reads TGTGCCAGCAGCGAGACTGACTTGAACACTGAAGCTTTCTTT. The gene calls are TRBV11-2 and TRBJ1-1; no definite D call. This CDR3 spans 14 amino acids. The germline V gene encodes CDR1 SGHAT and CDR2 FQNNGV. Trimming took 5 bases from V and 0 from J, leaving 10 bases between them.

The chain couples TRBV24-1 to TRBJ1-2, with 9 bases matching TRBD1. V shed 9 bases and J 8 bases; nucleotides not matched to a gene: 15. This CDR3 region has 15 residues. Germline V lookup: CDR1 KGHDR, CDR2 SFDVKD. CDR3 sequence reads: CATGDGTGTGNGYTF. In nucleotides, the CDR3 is TGTGCCACCGGCGATGGGACCGGGACAGGGAACGGCTACACCTTC.

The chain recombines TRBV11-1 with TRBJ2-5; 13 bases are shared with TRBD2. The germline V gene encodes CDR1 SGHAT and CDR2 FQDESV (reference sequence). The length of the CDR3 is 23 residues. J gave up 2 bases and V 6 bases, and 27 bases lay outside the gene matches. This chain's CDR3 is CASRQARLAGGSVRFSPQETQYF. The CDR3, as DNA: TGTGCCAGCAGGCAGGCCCGACTAGCGGGGGGCTCCGTGCGTTTTTCCCCACAAGAGACCCAGTACTTC. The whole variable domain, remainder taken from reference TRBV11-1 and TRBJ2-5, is EAEVAQSPRYKITEKSQAVAFWCDPISGHATLYWYRQILGQGPELLVQFQDESVVDDSQLPKDRFSAERLKGVDSTLKIQPAELGDSAMYLCASRQARLAGGSVRFSPQETQYFGPGTRLLVL.

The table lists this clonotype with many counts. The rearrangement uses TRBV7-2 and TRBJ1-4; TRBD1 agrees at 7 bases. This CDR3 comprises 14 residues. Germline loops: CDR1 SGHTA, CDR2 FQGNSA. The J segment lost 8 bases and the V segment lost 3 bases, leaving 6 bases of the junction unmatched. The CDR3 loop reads CASSLTGSVEKLFF. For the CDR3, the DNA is TGTGCCAGCAGCTTGACAGGGAGCGTAGAAAAACTGTTTTTT.

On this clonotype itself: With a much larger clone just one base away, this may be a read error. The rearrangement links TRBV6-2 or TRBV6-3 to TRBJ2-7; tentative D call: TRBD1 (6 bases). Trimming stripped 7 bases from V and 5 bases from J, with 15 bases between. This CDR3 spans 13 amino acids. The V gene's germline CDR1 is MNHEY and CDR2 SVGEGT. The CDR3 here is CASKTSGDHEQYF. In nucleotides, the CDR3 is TGTGCCAGCAAGACGTCAGGGGACCACGAGCAGTACTTC.

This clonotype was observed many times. The CDR3 region has the DNA TGCAGCGTCACAGGGAATACGCAGTATTTT. Translated, it gives CSVTGNTQYF. The rearrangement links TRBV29-1 to TRBJ2-3, with D maybe TRBD1 (6 bases). CDR1 and CDR2 (germline): SQVTM, ANQGSEA. Trimming removed 6 bases at V and 7 bases at J, with 8 bases between. There are 10 residues in the CDR3.

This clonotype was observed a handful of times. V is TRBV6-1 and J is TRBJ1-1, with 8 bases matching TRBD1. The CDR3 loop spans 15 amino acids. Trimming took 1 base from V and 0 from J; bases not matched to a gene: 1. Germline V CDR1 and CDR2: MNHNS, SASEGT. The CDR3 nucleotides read TGTGCCAGCAGTGAAGGGGGACAGGTGAACACTGAAGCTTTCTTT. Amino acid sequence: CASSEGGQVNTEAFF.

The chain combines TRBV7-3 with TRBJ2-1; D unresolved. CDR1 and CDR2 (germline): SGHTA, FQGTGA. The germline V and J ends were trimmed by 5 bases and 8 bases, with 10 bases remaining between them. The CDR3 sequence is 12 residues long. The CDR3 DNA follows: TGTGCCAGCAGCCCTAACGATTATGAGCAGTTCTTC. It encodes CASSPNDYEQFF. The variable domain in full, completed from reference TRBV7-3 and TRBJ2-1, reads GAGVSQTPSNKVTEKGKYVELRCDPISGHTALYWYRQSLGQGPEFLIYFQGTGAADDSGLPNDRFFAVRPEGSVSTLKIQRTERGDSAVYLCASSPNDYEQFFGPGTRLTVL.

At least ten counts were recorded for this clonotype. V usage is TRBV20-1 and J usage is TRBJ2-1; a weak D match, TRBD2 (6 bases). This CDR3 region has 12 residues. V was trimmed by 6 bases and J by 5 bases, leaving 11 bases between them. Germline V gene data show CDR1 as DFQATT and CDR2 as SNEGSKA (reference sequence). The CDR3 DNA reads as TGCAGTGCCCCCCCGGGAGACAATGAGCAGTTCTTC. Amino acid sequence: CSAPPGDNEQFF.

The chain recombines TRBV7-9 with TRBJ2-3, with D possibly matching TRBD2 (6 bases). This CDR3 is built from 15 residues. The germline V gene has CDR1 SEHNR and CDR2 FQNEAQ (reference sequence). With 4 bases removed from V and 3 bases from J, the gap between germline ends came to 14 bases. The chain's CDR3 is CASSSSGEATDTQYF. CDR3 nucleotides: TGTGCCAGCAGCTCCTCGGGGGAGGCGACAGATACGCAGTATTTT.

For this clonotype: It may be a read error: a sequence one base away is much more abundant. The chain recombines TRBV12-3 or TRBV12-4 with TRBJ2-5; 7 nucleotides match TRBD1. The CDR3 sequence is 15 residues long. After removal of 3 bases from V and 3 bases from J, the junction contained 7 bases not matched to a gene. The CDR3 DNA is TGTGCCAGCAGTTTTAGAGCAGGGGGAAAAGAGACCCAGTACTTC. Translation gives CASSFRAGGKETQYF.